This T cell receptor (beta chain) was recorded in a study of CD8 T cells in ankylosing spondylitis. The study's findings and limits: CD8+ cells made up the disease-linked clones, which were relatively rare in peripheral blood. There was a TCR beta motif, made of eight highly homologous variants, that appeared characteristic of ankylosing spondylitis blood. Matched synovial fluid from ankylosing spondylitis patients was reported to be enriched for disease-linked clones.

This CDR3 contains 14 residues. Between the trimmed V and J ends, which lost 3 bases and 7 bases, there was a span of 14 bases. This clonotype was detected only a few times. Its antigen remains unidentified. Quantitative 5'-RACE with molecular barcodes produced the TCR beta libraries. TCRdb analysed the 5' RACE reads with MiXCR anew, one entry per CDR3 protein. The repertoire holds approximately 250,000 distinct CDR3 sequences, with 20% to 30% as singletons. The sequenced sample was blood, either unsorted or a sorted T cell fraction (not recorded which). V gene TRBV12-3 or TRBV12-4 combines with J gene TRBJ2-3; D is unresolved. The origin of this receptor is a male donor with ankylosing spondylitis or in good health (not recorded which). The CDR3 nucleotides are TGTGCCAGCAGTTTGATACCACAGCATAATACGCAGTATTTT. Translating it yields CASSLIPQHNTQYF.